One sample yielded the 13 T cell receptor beta chains listed below, sequenced in a study of OX40 agonist ivuxolimab in advanced cancers. This table comes from immunoSEQ multiplex PCR, and its TCRdb copy is limited to in-frame clones, with some not included. The sample records more than 45,000 clones, 89% being singletons. The specimen comprised CD4+ or CD8+ T cells sorted from blood, sampled in a trial of the OX40 agonist ivuxolimab. These receptors all come from an adult with an advanced solid tumor such as melanoma, head and neck, liver or kidney cancer.

This chain uses TRBV6-5 with TRBJ2-1; D is possibly TRBD2 (5 bases). The germline CDR1 and CDR2 sequences are MNHEY and SVGAGI. The ends were cut back, 0 bases at V and 6 bases at J, with 9 bases in the middle. This CDR3 has 14 residues. CDR3 amino acids: CASSYSRGTNEQFF. The CDR3 nucleotides are TGTGCCAGCAGTTACTCACGGGGAACCAATGAGCAGTTCTTC.

The chain carries TRBV19 and TRBJ1-1, with 7 bases aligning to TRBD1. This CDR3 spans 13 amino acids. V lost 6 bases to trimming and J lost 3 bases; unmatched junction nucleotides: 4. CDR1 and CDR2 from the germline V gene are LNHDA and SQIVND (reference sequence). In nucleotides, the CDR3 is TGTGCCAGTAGAGGGGGCCTGTACACTGAAGCTTTCTTT. It codes for CASRGGLYTEAFF.

This chain links TRBV27 with TRBJ1-1; the D gene is possibly TRBD1 (5 bases). This CDR3 is 15 amino acids long. CDR1 is MNHEY, CDR2 SMNVEV, per germline (reference sequence). The germline V and J ends were trimmed by 1 base and 2 bases, with 11 bases remaining between them. The CDR3 sequence: CASSLYPTDNTEAFF. The CDR3 DNA sequence: TGTGCCAGCAGTTTATATCCGACAGACAACACTGAAGCTTTCTTT.

The chain links TRBV7-9 to TRBJ2-6; possible D gene TRBD1, 6 bases. V lost 5 bases and J 0 bases, leaving 14 bases between the germline ends. Germline V CDR1 and CDR2: SEHNR, FQNEAQ (reference sequence). The CDR3 totals 17 residues. Written as DNA, the CDR3 is TGTGCCAGCAGCACCCGGACAGACTCCTCTGGGGCCAACGTCCTGACTTTC. Translation: CASSTRTDSSGANVLTF.

This chain links TRBV27 with TRBJ1-1; the D gene is possibly TRBD1 (5 bases). This CDR3 is built from 15 residues. The germline gives CDR1 MNHEY, CDR2 SMNVEV (reference sequence). The ends were cut back, 0 bases at V and 0 bases at J, with 8 bases in the middle. The CDR3 nucleotides are TGTGCCAGCAGTTTATCCGGGGGGTTGAACACTGAAGCTTTCTTT. Amino acid sequence: CASSLSGGLNTEAFF.

This chain uses TRBV9 with TRBJ2-3, with 9 bases lining up with TRBD2. Germline values: CDR1 SGDLS, CDR2 YYNGEE. Germline trimming cut 3 bases from V and 0 bases from J; bases unmatched to any gene: 5. The CDR3 is made up of 16 amino acids. CDR3 loop: CASSANSGGSTDTQYF. Written as DNA, the CDR3 is TGTGCCAGCAGCGCCAATAGCGGGGGAAGCACAGATACGCAGTATTTT.

This clone appeared once. The chain uses TRBV5-4 and TRBJ2-1; 8 bases are a match to TRBD2. This CDR3 is built from 15 residues. V lost 4 bases and J lost 7; bases outside the gene matches: 10. The germline gives CDR1 SGHNT, CDR2 YYREEE (reference sequence). In DNA form, the CDR3 reads TGTGCCAGCAGCCTAAAGCGGGAGTTGAGAAATGAGCAGTTCTTC. Translated, it gives CASSLKRELRNEQFF.

The rearrangement joins TRBV4-3 to TRBJ2-3, with no clear D. Trimming took 4 bases from V and 5 from J, leaving 13 bases between them. The CDR3 contains 14 residues. Per the germline V gene, CDR1 is LGHNA and CDR2 is YSLEER. Here the CDR3 DNA reads TGCGCCAGCAGCCCTGGACCCACACGAGATACGCAGTATTTT. Its translation is CASSPGPTRDTQYF.

V and J are TRBV19 and TRBJ1-1, with D uncertain. CDR1 LNHDA and CDR2 SQIVND come from the germline V gene (reference sequence). CDR3 size: 13 residues. V was clipped by 7 bases and J by 1 base, with 10 bases between them. CDR3 sequence (DNA): TGTGCCAGTACCCCCCGGGCGAACACTGAAGCTTTCTTT. Translating it yields CASTPRANTEAFF.

The genes are TRBV2 and TRBJ2-1; no firm D call. This CDR3 spans 14 amino acids. Looked up from germline, CDR1 is SNHLY and CDR2 is FYNNEI. Trimming pared 7 bases from V and 6 bases from J, leaving 16 bases between. The CDR3 bases are TGTGCCAGCACCAGACTCGTCTCTGGCAATGAGCAGTTCTTC. Translating gives CASTRLVSGNEQFF.

The chain has TRBV5-8 and TRBJ2-3; D is unclear. Trimming took off 0 bases at V and 5 bases at J, with 16 bases between the two ends. This CDR3 has 16 residues. Germline values: CDR1 SGHTS, CDR2 YDEGEE. CDR3 protein: CASSLGLAEWGDTQYF. The DNA for the CDR3 is TGTGCCAGCAGCTTGGGATTGGCGGAGTGGGGAGATACGCAGTATTTT.

This rearrangement joins TRBV6-6 to TRBJ2-3, with 9 positions matching TRBD2. Germline V gene data show CDR1 as MNHNY and CDR2 as SVGAGI (reference sequence). J gave up 4 bases and V 5 bases, and 4 bases lay outside the gene matches. The CDR3 totals 14 residues. The CDR3 region is CASSKAGGADTQYF. CDR3 bases: TGTGCCAGCAGTAAAGCGGGGGGAGCAGATACGCAGTATTTT.

V is TRBV5-4 and J is TRBJ2-5; TRBD1 agrees at 7 bases. Trimming took 0 bases from V and 5 from J; bases not matched to a gene: 10. The CDR3 extends over 16 amino acids. CDR1 SGHNT and CDR2 YYREEE come from the germline V gene (reference sequence). The CDR3: CASSLVTTGPLETQYF. CDR3 bases: TGTGCCAGCAGCTTGGTAACGACAGGGCCTCTGGAGACCCAGTACTTC.